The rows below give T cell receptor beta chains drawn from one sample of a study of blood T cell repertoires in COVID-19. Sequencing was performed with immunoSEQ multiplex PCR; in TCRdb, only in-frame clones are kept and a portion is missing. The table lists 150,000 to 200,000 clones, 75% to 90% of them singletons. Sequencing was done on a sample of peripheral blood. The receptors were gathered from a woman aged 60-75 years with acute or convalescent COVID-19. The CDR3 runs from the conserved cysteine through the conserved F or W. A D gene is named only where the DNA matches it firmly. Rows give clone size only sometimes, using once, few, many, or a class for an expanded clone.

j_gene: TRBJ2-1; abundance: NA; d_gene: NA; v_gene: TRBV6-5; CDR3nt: TGTGCCAGCAGCGGGTCCTTAAACAATGAGCAGTTCTTC; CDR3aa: CASSGSLNNEQFF
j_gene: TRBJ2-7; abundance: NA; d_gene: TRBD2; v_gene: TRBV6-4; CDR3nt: TGTGCCAGCAGAGCCTGGGGGGGGAGGGCCTTCGAGCAGTACTTC; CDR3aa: CASRAWGGRAFEQYF
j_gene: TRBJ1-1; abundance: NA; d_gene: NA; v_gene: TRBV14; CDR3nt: TGTGCCAGCAGTTTTGAAACAGCGAACACTGAAGCTTTCTTT; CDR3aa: CASSFETANTEAFF
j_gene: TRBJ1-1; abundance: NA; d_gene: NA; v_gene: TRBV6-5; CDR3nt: TGTGCCAGCAGTTACACGAGGAACACTGAAGCTTTCTTT; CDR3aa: CASSYTRNTEAFF
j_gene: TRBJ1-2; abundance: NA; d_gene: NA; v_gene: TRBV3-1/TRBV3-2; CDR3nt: TGTGCCAGCACCCCGCTGGAGGGTGGCTACACCTTC; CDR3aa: CASTPLEGGYTF
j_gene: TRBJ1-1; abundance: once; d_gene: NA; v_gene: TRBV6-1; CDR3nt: TGTGCCAGCAGTGACCCCCAGGGGTGGACTGAAGCTTTCTTT; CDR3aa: CASSDPQGWTEAFF
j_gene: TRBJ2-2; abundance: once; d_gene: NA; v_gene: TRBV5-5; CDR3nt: TGTGCCAGCAGCTTGTCCGGGAAAAACACCGGGGAGCTGTTTTTT; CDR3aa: CASSLSGKNTGELFF
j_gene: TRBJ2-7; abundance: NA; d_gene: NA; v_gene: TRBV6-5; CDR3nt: TGTGCCAGCAGGACGAGCCAGGGGAGCGAGCAGTACTTC; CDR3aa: CASRTSQGSEQYF
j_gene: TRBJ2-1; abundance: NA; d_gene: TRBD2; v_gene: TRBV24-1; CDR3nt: TGTGCCACCAGTGACCCCCTAGCGGGAGAATACAATGAGCAGTTCTTC; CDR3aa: CATSDPLAGEYNEQFF
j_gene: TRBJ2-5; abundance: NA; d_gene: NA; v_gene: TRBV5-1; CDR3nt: TGCGCCAGCAGCTCCGGGACTCAAGAGACCCAGTACTTC; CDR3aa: CASSSGTQETQYF
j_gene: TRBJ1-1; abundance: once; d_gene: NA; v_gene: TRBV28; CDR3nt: TGTGCCAGCAGGACTGCGATGAACACTGAAGCTTTCTTT; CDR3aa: CASRTAMNTEAFF
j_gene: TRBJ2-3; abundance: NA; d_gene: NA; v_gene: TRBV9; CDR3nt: TGTGCCAGCAGCGTTTTGGCCTGGGGGAGGGGGACAGATACGCAGTATTTT; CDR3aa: CASSVLAWGRGTDTQYF
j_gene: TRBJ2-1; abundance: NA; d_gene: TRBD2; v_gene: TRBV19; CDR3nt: TGTGCCAGTAGTATGGGGACTAGCGGGAGTTTTGAGCAGTTCTTC; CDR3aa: CASSMGTSGSFEQFF
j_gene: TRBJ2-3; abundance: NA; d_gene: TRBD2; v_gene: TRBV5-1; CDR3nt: TGCGCCAGCAGCTTGGAAGGGAGGGCTAGCGGGACCCGTACAGATACGCAGTATTTT; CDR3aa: CASSLEGRASGTRTDTQYF
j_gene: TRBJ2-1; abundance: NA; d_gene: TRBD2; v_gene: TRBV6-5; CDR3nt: TGTGCCAGCAGATCTCTAGCGGGAAGGGACAATGAGCAGTTCTTC; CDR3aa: CASRSLAGRDNEQFF
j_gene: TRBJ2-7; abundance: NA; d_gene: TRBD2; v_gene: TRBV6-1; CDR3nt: TGTGCCAGCAGTGGGGGGGCCAGCGGGAGGGCCTACGAGCAGTACTTC; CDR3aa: CASSGGASGRAYEQYF
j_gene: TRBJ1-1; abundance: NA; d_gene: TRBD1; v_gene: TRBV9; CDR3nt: TGTGCCAGCAGCGTCGGGACAGGGGGTAGCGGCACTGAAGCTTTCTTT; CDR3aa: CASSVGTGGSGTEAFF